This T cell receptor (beta chain) comes out of a study of glioma-infiltrating T cells (dated by TCRdb to 2016 to 2017). Some background on the complete study: Low-grade gliomas were WHO grade II oligodendrogliomas or astrocytomas, and glioblastomas were WHO grade IV tumors sampled at initial rather than recurrent diagnosis. To measure how far tissue and blood T-cell populations diverged, each tissue-infiltrating repertoire was compared against the peripheral blood repertoire of the same patient. Sequencing coverage of 4.5- to 10-fold of 900,000 to 1,000,000 peripheral T cells was targeted for blood libraries. The study sequenced TCR alpha- and beta-chain repertoires from glioma tissue, from non-neoplastic brain tissue and from matched peripheral blood mononuclear cells. Glioma patients received dexamethasone for six or fewer days before surgery. The paired cohort comprised three low-grade glioma patients, roughly 8 primary glioblastoma patients and three non-glioma patients contributing non-neoplastic brain tissue. Overall study results and their limits: VJ-independent divergence between tissue and blood was below expectation in non-neoplastic patients but above expectation in all gliomas, especially low-grade gliomas. Patients with low tissue-blood divergence were marked by a signature set of shared blood CDR3 motifs, and this signature set was depleted in highly divergent patients. Very few CDR3 sequences were found to be shared between tissue and blood, and this scarcity was attributed to high CDR3 diversity and limited sampling. Group comparisons were based on small numbers of patients: three non-neoplastic, three low-grade glioma and eight or nine glioblastoma patients.

Immediately after resection, surgical brain or tumor specimens were cryofrozen in liquid nitrogen, with peripheral blood cells collected concurrently. This clonotype was seen more than once but under ten times. There is no known antigen for this receptor. The sample holds no much larger clone one base away, and base qualities are not on file. According to the germline V gene, CDR1 reads MDHEN and CDR2 reads SYDVKM. The CDR3 sequence holds 15 residues, the cysteine and phenylalanine included. The DNA shown is the 45-base CDR3, in frame from base 1. V is pared back by 6 bases and J by 3 bases, with 18 bases lying between the germline termini. The iRepertoire nested amplicon-rescue multiplex PCR (arm-PCR) platform was used to amplify TCR alpha and beta CDR3 regions from RNA. The input for one-step reverse transcription and amplification was 100-400 ng of tissue mRNA or PBMC total RNA. After bead purification, a secondary multiplex PCR added Illumina adapters, and libraries were gel-purified between 200 and 400 bp. The libraries contained internal 6-nucleotide barcodes that were used for demultiplexing. Libraries were sequenced on an Illumina MiSeq with 2x220 or 2x250 nucleotide paired-end reads. For the original study's pipeline: Paired reads were merged using FLASH 1.2.11 and aligned with BWA-MEM to the GRCh37 human genome, and TRA and TRB reads were then extracted. An IMGT-derived reference of cassette sequences and CDR3 motifs, with pseudogenes included, was used for V and J assignment. Reads were translated in three frames, and productive CDR3s were defined by a C…FGXG motif without stop codons. A clonotype was defined as a unique combination of a V-J cassette pair and a CDR3 amino acid sequence. Reads were filtered by Hamming distance, thresholded by each sample's sequence error rate in mapped regions. TCRdb trimmed the raw reads at Q25, called clones with MiXCR and kept productive beta chains. Identical CDR3 protein sequences are pooled into one entry, listed with their most common genes and DNA. The V and J calls shown here were made by TCRdb, not taken from the authors' results. The sample table lists 300,000 to 450,000 distinct CDR3 sequences, approximately 42% of them with a count of one. The ten largest make up around 12% of the sample.

The sequenced sample was glioma tissue, nonneoplastic brain tissue, or PBMCs (not recorded which). The V and J genes are TRBV28 and TRBJ2-7, and the D gene may be TRBD1, 5 bases matching. This receptor was obtained from a human donor with low-grade glioma or glioblastoma, undergoing nonglioma brain surgery, or in good health (not recorded which). The nucleotide sequence is TGTGCCAGCAGCCCCCTCAGGGCTTTCAGCTACGAGCAGTACTTC. Its protein product is CASSPLRAFSYEQYF.